The rows below give T cell receptor beta chains drawn from one sample of a study of shared clonotypes between healthy human individuals. Some clones are missing from TCRdb's copy, which holds only in-frame ones; the method was immunoSEQ multiplex PCR. Here the sample spans about 2 million clones, around 96% being singletons. Sequenced input: naive CD8+ T cells sorted from blood. Receptor source: a young man in good health. Each CDR3 is given with its conserved first and last residue. Fields, in order: CDR3 protein, CDR3 DNA, CDR3 length, clone size, V gene, J gene, D gene. A D gene is named only where the DNA matches it firmly. Where a row states a size, it is once, few, many or the class of an expanded clone; other rows omit it.

CDR3aa: CASSQDKGGRSYEQYF
CDR3nt: TGCGCCAGCAGCCAAGATAAAGGGGGCAGATCCTACGAGCAGTACTTC
len: 16
abundance: NA
v_gene: TRBV4-1
j_gene: TRBJ2-7
d_gene: TRBD1

CDR3aa: CASSRLAQTYEQYF
CDR3nt: TGTGCCAGCAGCCGACTAGCGCAGACCTACGAGCAGTACTTC
len: 14
abundance: NA
v_gene: TRBV11-2
j_gene: TRBJ2-7
d_gene: TRBD2

CDR3aa: CASSVDGLYEQYF
CDR3nt: TGTGCCAGCAGTGTGGACGGACTATACGAGCAGTACTTC
len: 13
abundance: NA
v_gene: TRBV7-9
j_gene: TRBJ2-7
d_gene: NA

CDR3aa: CASSLSPGTGGYNEQFF
CDR3nt: TGTGCCAGCAGTTTATCTCCCGGGACAGGGGGCTACAATGAGCAGTTCTTC
len: 17
abundance: NA
v_gene: TRBV27
j_gene: TRBJ2-1
d_gene: TRBD1

CDR3aa: CASRDPGSRWYEQYF
CDR3nt: TGTGCCAGCAGGGACCCCGGGTCCCGGTGGTACGAGCAGTACTTC
len: 15
abundance: NA
v_gene: TRBV6-1
j_gene: TRBJ2-7
d_gene: NA

CDR3aa: CASSPQEGYGYTF
CDR3nt: TGCGCCAGCAGCCCCCAAGAGGGCTATGGCTACACCTTC
len: 13
abundance: NA
v_gene: TRBV4-1
j_gene: TRBJ1-2
d_gene: NA

CDR3aa: CAWSVPRTGRWYEQYF
CDR3nt: TGTGCCTGGAGTGTACCACGGACAGGAAGGTGGTACGAGCAGTACTTC
len: 16
abundance: NA
v_gene: TRBV30
j_gene: TRBJ2-7
d_gene: TRBD1

CDR3aa: CASSQSGTGSYEQYF
CDR3nt: TGTGCCAGCAGCCAATCCGGGACAGGGTCCTACGAGCAGTACTTC
len: 15
abundance: NA
v_gene: TRBV13
j_gene: TRBJ2-7
d_gene: TRBD1

CDR3aa: CASRTGTGSPVGQYF
CDR3nt: TGTGCCAGCAGGACCGGGACAGGGTCCCCGGTCGGGCAGTACTTC
len: 15
abundance: NA
v_gene: TRBV25-1
j_gene: TRBJ2-7
d_gene: TRBD1

CDR3aa: CASPGQNTGELFF
CDR3nt: TGCGCCAGCCCGGGACAGAACACCGGGGAGCTGTTTTTT
len: 13
abundance: once
v_gene: TRBV5-1
j_gene: TRBJ2-2
d_gene: NA

CDR3aa: CASSSRTSGIDNEQFF
CDR3nt: TGTGCCAGCAGCTCACGGACTAGCGGGATAGACAATGAGCAGTTCTTC
len: 16
abundance: once
v_gene: TRBV7-9
j_gene: TRBJ2-1
d_gene: TRBD2

CDR3aa: CASSPQNTEAFF
CDR3nt: TGTGCCAGCAGTCCTCAGAACACTGAAGCTTTCTTT
len: 12
abundance: NA
v_gene: TRBV2
j_gene: TRBJ1-1
d_gene: NA

CDR3aa: CASSQGGQGASNTEAFF
CDR3nt: TGCGCCAGCAGCCAAGGAGGCCAGGGGGCATCGAACACTGAAGCTTTCTTT
len: 17
abundance: NA
v_gene: TRBV4-1
j_gene: TRBJ1-1
d_gene: TRBD1

CDR3aa: CAISDRGESSTDTQYF
CDR3nt: TGTGCCATCAGTGACAGGGGGGAGTCTAGCACAGATACGCAGTATTTT
len: 16
abundance: NA
v_gene: TRBV10-3
j_gene: TRBJ2-3
d_gene: NA

CDR3aa: CASSFGLMNTEAFF
CDR3nt: TGTGCCAGCAGCTTCGGACTGATGAACACTGAAGCTTTCTTT
len: 14
abundance: NA
v_gene: TRBV2
j_gene: TRBJ1-1
d_gene: NA

CDR3aa: CAISELESGRNEQFF
CDR3nt: TGTGCCATCAGTGAGTTGGAAAGCGGGAGGAATGAGCAGTTCTTC
len: 15
abundance: NA
v_gene: TRBV10-3
j_gene: TRBJ2-1
d_gene: TRBD2